Presented here are 27 T cell receptor beta chains from one specimen sequenced in a study of blood T cells in healthy people across ages. PCR was performed a second time for roughly 7 to 12 cycles using a sample-barcoded 5' primer and a J-beta primer mix. Each CDR3 protein is one row after TCRdb ran MiXCR on the 5' RACE reads. The data hold around 1,900,000 distinct CDR3 sequences, with more than 35% observed a single time. The sample taken for sequencing was blood. These TCRs come from a human donor in good health.

This clonotype was counted once. V usage is TRBV5-1 and J usage is TRBJ1-2; D is possibly TRBD1 (5 bases). Germline CDR1 SGHRS, CDR2 YFSETQ. This CDR3 has 15 residues. The germline V and J ends were trimmed by 2 bases and 3 bases, with 14 bases remaining between them. CDR3: CASSLMQGGDYGYTF. The CDR3 nucleotides are TGCGCCAGCAGCTTAATGCAGGGAGGCGACTATGGCTACACCTTC.

The V gene is TRBV4-1, the J gene TRBJ2-7; 8 bases line up with TRBD2. The DNA end is a closer match to TRBJ2-5, so the J assignment may be wrong. There are 18 residues in the CDR3. The germline CDR1 and CDR2 sequences are MGHRA and YSYEKL. The CDR3 coding sequence is TGCGCCAGCAGCCAAGAAGAAGCGGGGGAAGGTTGGGAAGAGACCCAGTACTTC. The encoded protein is CASSQEEAGEGWEETQYF.

The gene calls are TRBV7-2 and TRBJ1-1; D not resolved. The CDR3 spans 15 residues. V gave up 5 bases and J gave up 3 bases, with 16 bases separating them. Germline V gives CDR1 SGHTA, CDR2 FQGNSA. CDR3 sequence: CASSPRVGSYTEAFF. CDR3 coding DNA: TGTGCCAGCAGCCCCCGAGTTGGGTCCTACACTGAAGCTTTCTTT.

For the CDR3, the DNA is TGTGCCATCAGCACACCTCAGGGTTTGGGTGAAGCTTTCTTT. It is translated as CAISTPQGLGEAFF. This sequence joins TRBV10-3 and TRBJ1-1; D perhaps matches TRBD1 (5 bases). Germline assignment: CDR1 ENHRY and CDR2 SYGVKD. V was clipped by 6 bases and J by 7 bases, with 18 bases between them. This CDR3 has 14 residues.

This chain links TRBV7-9 with TRBJ2-7, with a weak D call TRBD1 (5 bases). The CDR3 runs 16 residues. The germline CDR1 and CDR2 sequences are SEHNR and FQNEAQ (reference sequence). V lost 5 bases and J lost 5, with 22 bases in between. The CDR3: CASSESVVGAIDEQYF. DNA of the CDR3: TGTGCCAGCAGCGAGAGCGTGGTAGGGGCCATCGACGAGCAGTACTTC.

This clonotype was seen only a few times. V and J are TRBV11-3 and TRBJ2-1; TRBD2 aligns across 8 bases. The CDR3 extends over 16 amino acids. V lost 5 bases and J lost 2; bases outside the gene matches: 8. Germline CDR1 reads SGHNT; CDR2 reads YENEEA. This chain's CDR3 is CASSPLAGNAYNEQFF. The CDR3 coding sequence is TGTGCCAGCAGCCCCTTAGCGGGGAACGCCTACAATGAGCAGTTCTTC. Based on the CDR3 plus reference TRBV11-3 and TRBJ2-1, the full variable domain is EAGVVQSPRYKIIEKKQPVAFWCNPISGHNTLYWYLQNLGQGPELLIRYENEEAVDDSQLPKDRFSAERLKGVDSTLKIQPAELGDSAVYLCASSPLAGNAYNEQFFGPGTRLTVL.

This chain links TRBV10-3 with TRBJ1-4, with 7 bases matching TRBD1. Germline-derived CDR1 and CDR2 are ENHRY and SYGVKD. The CDR3 totals 14 residues. Germline trimming cut 5 bases from V and 2 bases from J; bases unmatched to any gene: 2. In DNA form, the CDR3 reads TGTGCCATCAGTCCGGGACAGACTAATGAAAAACTGTTTTTT. Residues: CAISPGQTNEKLFF.

This clonotype was counted only a few times. V and J are TRBV20-1 and TRBJ2-7, with TRBD2 matching over 9 bases. V shed 1 base, J shed 5 bases, and the junction held 9 bases outside the gene matches. Germline-derived CDR1 and CDR2 are DFQATT and SNEGSKA (reference sequence). This CDR3 has 15 amino acids. CDR3 residues: CSARGPGTSPHEQYF. The CDR3, as DNA: TGCAGTGCTAGAGGACCCGGGACTAGCCCCCACGAGCAGTACTTC.

The CDR3 reads CASSRQTSSGGDKNEQFF. The CDR3 coding sequence is TGTGCCAGCAGCCGGCAGACTAGCAGCGGGGGGGATAAGAATGAGCAGTTCTTC. This rearrangement joins TRBV4-2 to TRBJ2-1; TRBD2 matches 10 bases. CDR3 size: 18 residues. Trimming removed 4 bases from V and 7 bases from J; junction bases left unmatched: 16. Looked up from germline, CDR1 is LGHNA and CDR2 is YNFKEQ.

This clonotype showed up just a few times. J is TRBJ1-5 and V is TRBV19; D is unclear. The CDR3 is made up of 15 amino acids. The V and J ends lost 11 bases and 5 bases respectively, with 22 bases between them. Per the germline V gene, CDR1 is LNHDA and CDR2 is SQIVND (reference sequence). The CDR3 region is CASSPPDLQYQPQHF. The CDR3 nucleotides are TGTGCCTCCTCTCCCCCGGACCTTCAGTATCAGCCCCAGCATTTT. Supplemented by reference TRBV19 and TRBJ1-5, the full variable domain reads DGGITQSPKYLFRKEGQNVTLSCEQNLNHDAMYWYRQDPGQGLRLIYYSQIVNDFQKGDIAEGYSVSREKKESFPLTVTSAQKNPTAFYLCASSPPDLQYQPQHFGDGTRLSIL.

CDR3 residues: CASSFTDSPYNEQFF. DNA of the CDR3: TGTGCCAGCAGCTTCACGGATTCGCCCTACAATGAGCAGTTCTTC. The chain links TRBV7-3 to TRBJ2-1, with D unresolved. Germline loops: CDR1 SGHTA, CDR2 FQGTGA. The CDR3 sequence is 15 residues long. V lost 3 bases to trimming and J lost 2 bases, with 11 bases between them.

This sequence joins TRBV20-1 and TRBJ1-6; TRBD1 might be the D (6 bases). The V end was cut by 5 bases, the J end by 2 bases, with 19 bases between. The CDR3 runs 17 residues. CDR1 and CDR2 (germline): DFQATT, SNEGSKA (reference sequence). CDR3 DNA sequence: TGCAGTGCTCCTAGGGGGGGGGGCGAGCCCTATAATTCACCCCTCCACTTT. The encoded protein is CSAPRGGGEPYNSPLHF.

This clonotype was observed a few times. This chain connects TRBV5-6 to TRBJ1-4; D uncertain. In germline, CDR1 is SGHDT, CDR2 YYEEEE. The V gene lost 0 bases and the J gene lost 8 bases, with 5 bases spanning the gap. The CDR3 spans 12 residues. The CDR3 bases are TGTGCCAGCAGCTTGGGGGAAGAAAAACTGTTTTTT. Its translation is CASSLGEEKLFF.

This CDR3 reads CASSYDGTGGNGYTF. The CDR3 nucleotides are TGTGCCAGCAGTTACGATGGGACAGGGGGGAATGGCTACACCTTC. The chain couples TRBV6-5 to TRBJ1-2, with 11 bases matching TRBD1. Trimming cost V 2 bases and J 6 bases; bases outside gene matches: 5. This CDR3 is built from 15 residues. CDR1 and CDR2 (germline): MNHEY, SVGAGI.

The chain links TRBV4-3 to TRBJ2-1; TRBD2 matches at 13 bases. J was trimmed by 8 bases and V by 0 bases; bases with no gene match: 13. This CDR3 spans 19 amino acids. The germline gives CDR1 LGHNA, CDR2 YSLEER. CDR3 loop: CASSQDRTSGGPFEDEQFF. The CDR3, as DNA: TGCGCCAGCAGCCAAGATAGGACTAGCGGGGGCCCATTCGAGGATGAGCAGTTCTTC.

This sequence joins TRBV7-2 and TRBJ1-2, with D uncertain. Trimming took off 5 bases at V and 7 bases at J, with 23 bases between the two ends. Germline assignment: CDR1 SGHTA and CDR2 FQGNSA. The CDR3 has 16 amino acids. The CDR3, as DNA: TGTGCCAGCAGCCCAAACTCGGTACAGAGATCCGGTGGCTACACCTTC. Protein: CASSPNSVQRSGGYTF.

The chain recombines TRBV20-1 with TRBJ2-7; 9 nucleotides align to TRBD2. The J call is doubtful: the DNA matches TRBJ2-5 better. Germline V gives CDR1 DFQATT, CDR2 SNEGSKA (reference sequence). CDR3 length: 15 residues. In DNA, the CDR3 is TGCAGTGCTAGAGATGGTGGTAGCGGGGGAGAGACCCAGTACTTC. Protein: CSARDGGSGGETQYF.

The gene calls are TRBV28 and TRBJ2-4; weak D call: TRBD2 (6 bases). V gave up 6 bases and J gave up 8 bases, with 17 bases separating them. The CDR3 totals 14 residues. CDR1 MDHEN and CDR2 SYDVKM come from the germline V gene. The CDR3 loop reads CASSHAGGADIQYF. As DNA, the CDR3 is TGTGCCAGCAGCCACGCAGGAGGGGCGGACATTCAGTACTTC.

Of note for this clonotype: The conserved phenylalanine or tryptophan normally closing the CDR3 is absent here, so this likely arose from a read error. The V gene is TRBV20-1, the J gene TRBJ2-1; D uncertain. CDR3 length: 14 amino acids. Trimming removed 1 base at V and 5 bases at J, with 12 bases between. Per germline, CDR1 DFQATT and CDR2 SNEGSKA (reference sequence). CDR3 coding DNA: TGCAGTGCTAGAGCATCGATGGCAAACAATGAGCAGTTCGTC. It is translated as CSARASMANNEQFV.

The gene calls are TRBV29-1 and TRBJ2-7, with 7 bases lining up with TRBD2. This CDR3 spans 14 amino acids. V shed 2 bases and J 2 bases; nucleotides not matched to a gene: 6. Germline V gene lookup returns CDR1 SQVTM and CDR2 ANQGSEA. The CDR3 sequence: CSVERGEGPYEQYF. The CDR3 DNA follows: TGCAGCGTTGAACGGGGGGAAGGACCCTACGAGCAGTACTTC.

Many counts were recorded for this clonotype. The chain is built from TRBV7-2 and TRBJ2-4; the D gene is possibly TRBD2 (6 bases). CDR3 size: 11 residues. CDR1 SGHTA and CDR2 FQGNSA come from the germline V gene. Trimming shortened V by 6 bases and J by 9 bases, and 9 bases separated the two germline ends. CDR3 nucleotide sequence: TGTGCCAGCAGTTTGGGGGGCATTCAGTACTTC. It encodes CASSLGGIQYF.

This chain links TRBV2 with TRBJ2-5; perhaps TRBD2 as D (6 bases). This CDR3 comprises 12 residues. Germline assignment: CDR1 SNHLY and CDR2 FYNNEI. V lost 6 bases and J lost 5, with 10 bases in between. The chain's CDR3 is CASRTSLETQYF. CDR3 DNA sequence: TGTGCCAGCAGGACTAGTCTGGAGACCCAGTACTTC.

The V call is TRBV5-1, the J call TRBJ2-7, with 8 bases lining up with TRBD1. V lost 0 bases and J lost 4; bases outside the gene matches: 24. The CDR3 is made up of 21 amino acids. Germline assignment: CDR1 SGHRS and CDR2 YFSETQ. The CDR3: CASSLAAQDRGGSQGGYEQYF. CDR3 DNA sequence: TGCGCCAGCAGCTTGGCCGCCCAAGACAGGGGAGGATCACAGGGGGGATACGAGCAGTACTTC.

There are a few counts of this clonotype. The J gene is TRBJ1-6, the V gene TRBV20-1; weak D call: TRBD1 (6 bases). The ends were cut back, 4 bases at V and 6 bases at J, with 19 bases in the middle. The germline gives CDR1 DFQATT, CDR2 SNEGSKA (reference sequence). The CDR3 extends over 16 amino acids. In DNA, the CDR3 is TGCAGTGCTACGTTACAGGGTTGGATGACTAATTCACCCCTCCACTTT. Translated, it gives CSATLQGWMTNSPLHF.

This chain joins TRBV7-2 and TRBJ2-3, with TRBD1 identical over 10 bases. V trimming: 3 bases; J trimming: 0 bases; junction bases outside the gene matches: 6. The germline CDR1 and CDR2 sequences are SGHTA and FQGNSA. CDR3 length equals 17 residues. CDR3 DNA: TGTGCCAGCAGCTTTTGGGACAGGGGCCTAAGCACAGATACGCAGTATTTT. Amino acid sequence: CASSFWDRGLSTDTQYF.

The V call is TRBV11-2, the J call TRBJ1-2, with 8 bases identical to TRBD1. This CDR3 spans 13 amino acids. Trimming took 6 bases from V and 10 from J; bases not matched to a gene: 10. In germline, CDR1 is SGHAT, CDR2 FQNNGV. CDR3 in amino acids: CASRGQDPRDYTF. CDR3 nucleotides: TGTGCCAGCAGGGGACAGGACCCAAGGGACTACACCTTC.

This clonotype was observed a few times. This chain links TRBV7-2 with TRBJ1-4, with D possibly TRBD1 on 5 matching bases. This CDR3 region has 15 residues. CDR1 is SGHTA and CDR2 is FQGNSA in the germline V gene. V was shortened by 1 base and J by 4 bases, with 10 bases between the two germline ends. CDR3 nucleotides: TGTGCCAGCAGCTTAGAGGGACTCGGTAATGAAAAACTGTTTTTT. Its translation is CASSLEGLGNEKLFF.